These 32 T cell receptor beta chains were sequenced from one sample in a study of cytotoxic CD8 clonotypes in ibrutinib-treated CLL. Profiling relied on immunoSEQ multiplex PCR, and the TCRdb table lists in-frame clones only, not all of them. The sample carries about 130,000 clones, roughly 84% recorded once. Sample: PBMCs, taken after 24 months of ibrutinib treatment. These receptors were collected from a human donor with chronic lymphocytic leukemia.

About this clone itself: The junction and the germline gene differ at one end; a read error may be behind it. This chain joins TRBV7-8 and TRBJ1-2, with TRBD1 as a possible D gene (5 bases). The length of the CDR3 is 17 residues. Looked up from germline, CDR1 is SGHVS and CDR2 is FQNEAQ. The DNA for the CDR3 is TGTGCCAGCAGCTTATTTTCTGGACGAGGGCAGGGCACCCCCCTTCCCTTC. Translating it yields CASSLFSGRGQGTPLPF. The full variable domain, completed using reference TRBV7-8 and TRBJ1-2, is GAGVSQSPRYKVAKRGQDVALRCDPISGHVSLFWYQQALGQGPEFLTYFQNEAQLDKSGLPSDRFFAERPEGSVSTLKIQRTQQEDSAVYLCASSLFSGRGQGTPLPFGSGTRLTVV.

The chain carries TRBV4-1 and TRBJ1-2; TRBD1 matches 8 bases. The CDR3 is 16 amino acids. V trimming: 5 bases; J trimming: 4 bases; junction bases outside the gene matches: 12. Germline CDR1 MGHRA, CDR2 YSYEKL. CDR3: CASSLGTGGGSYGYTF. In DNA, the CDR3 is TGCGCCAGCAGCTTGGGGACAGGAGGAGGTTCCTATGGCTACACCTTC.

In DNA form, the CDR3 reads TGTGCCAGCAGACTCGGGACAGGCTATGGCTACACCTTC. This encodes CASRLGTGYGYTF. The gene calls are TRBV6-5 and TRBJ1-2, with 8 nucleotides matching TRBD1. V lost 6 bases to trimming and J lost 4 bases; unmatched junction nucleotides: 4. The CDR3 covers 13 residues. Germline-derived CDR1 and CDR2 are MNHEY and SVGAGI.

This chain connects TRBV25-1 to TRBJ1-2; weak D call: TRBD1 (6 bases). The CDR3 sequence is 13 residues long. Per the germline V gene, CDR1 is MGHDK and CDR2 is SYGVNS. Trimming took 6 bases from V and 7 from J, leaving 15 bases between them. CDR3 amino acids: CASSLGGGGGYTF. Here the CDR3 DNA reads TGTGCCAGCAGCCTAGGGGGTGGAGGTGGCTACACCTTC.

The chain links TRBV6-1 to TRBJ2-7, with D perhaps TRBD1 (5 bases). Germline-derived CDR1 and CDR2 are MNHNS and SASEGT. The V end was cut by 7 bases, the J end by 0 bases, with 13 bases between. This CDR3 has 14 amino acids. CDR3 sequence: CASITRQTSYEQYF. DNA of the CDR3: TGTGCCAGCATTACCCGACAGACCTCCTACGAGCAGTACTTC.

The V and J genes are TRBV9 and TRBJ2-3; D remains ambiguous. The ends were cut back, 0 bases at V and 6 bases at J, with 11 bases in the middle. Germline V gene lookup returns CDR1 SGDLS and CDR2 YYNGEE. This CDR3 has 14 residues. The CDR3 is CASSVGVAADTQYF. Written as DNA, the CDR3 is TGTGCCAGCAGCGTAGGAGTGGCGGCGGATACGCAGTATTTT.

The CDR3 loop reads CASSYSTGRGETQYF. The CDR3, as DNA: TGTGCCAGCAGTTACTCGACAGGGCGGGGAGAGACCCAGTACTTC. The chain links TRBV6-5 to TRBJ2-5, with D possibly TRBD1 on 7 matching bases. The germline V gene has CDR1 MNHEY and CDR2 SVGAGI. V was pared by 0 bases and J by 4 bases, with 12 bases between. The CDR3 is 15 residues long.

V is TRBV30 and J is TRBJ1-1; no definite D call. Germline CDR1 is GTSNPN and CDR2 is SVGIG (reference sequence). The CDR3 has 13 amino acids. With 4 bases removed from V and 2 bases from J, the gap between germline ends came to 11 bases. The CDR3 bases are TGTGCCTGGAATTCGGGGTTAAACACTGAAGCTTTCTTT. Protein product: CAWNSGLNTEAFF. The full variable domain, completed using reference TRBV30 and TRBJ1-1, is SQTIHQWPATLVQPVGSPLSLECTVEGTSNPNLYWYRQAAGRGLQLLFYSVGIGQISSEVPQNLSASRPQDRQFILSSKKLLLSDSGFYLCAWNSGLNTEAFFGQGTRLTVV.

This clone showed up just a few times. At one boundary the junction diverges from the germline segment, which might be a read error. The CDR3 reads CASSAQGHRGAVF. CDR3 DNA: TGTGCCAGTAGTGCACAGGGTCACCGGGGAGCTGTTTTT. This chain links TRBV19 with TRBJ2-2; D is perhaps TRBD1 (6 bases). The germline V gene encodes CDR1 LNHDA and CDR2 SQIVND (reference sequence). The CDR3 is made up of 13 amino acids.

The J gene is TRBJ2-7, the V gene TRBV18; 7 bases align to TRBD2. The CDR3 sequence is 14 residues long. V lost 1 base and J lost 0; bases outside the gene matches: 0. CDR1 is KGHSH, CDR2 LQKENI, per germline. CDR3 nucleotides: TGTGCCAGCTCACCACGCGGGAGCTCCTACGAGCAGTACTTC. Protein sequence: CASSPRGSSYEQYF.

The chain couples TRBV7-9 to TRBJ2-2; TRBD1 might be the D (6 bases). The CDR3 consists of 15 residues. Trimming cost V 5 bases and J 3 bases, with 13 bases left between them. CDR1 and CDR2 (germline): SEHNR, FQNEAQ (reference sequence). Here the CDR3 DNA reads TGTGCCAGCAGCCCATTGGGGGCGGACACCGGGGAGCTGTTTTTT. Protein sequence: CASSPLGADTGELFF.

This chain joins TRBV5-1 and TRBJ2-1; the match to TRBD2 covers 7 bases. The trim removed 3 bases at V and 4 bases at J, leaving 7 bases unmatched. The CDR3 runs 15 residues. The germline gives CDR1 SGHRS, CDR2 YFSETQ. This CDR3 reads CASSSSGLQYNEQFF. CDR3 nucleotides: TGCGCCAGCAGCTCATCGGGACTACAATACAATGAGCAGTTCTTC.

The sample holds a few counts of this clone. This sequence joins TRBV10-3 and TRBJ1-3; maybe TRBD1 (5 bases). Germline CDR1 and CDR2: ENHRY and SYGVKD. Trimming pared 2 bases from V and 0 bases from J, leaving 11 bases between. This CDR3 comprises 16 residues. The CDR3 sequence is CAISELGTDSGNTIYF. CDR3 coding DNA: TGTGCCATCAGTGAGCTAGGGACGGACTCTGGAAACACCATATATTTT.

This chain joins TRBV4-1 and TRBJ2-7; TRBD2 aligns across 12 bases. This CDR3 has 16 residues. Germline V gene data show CDR1 as MGHRA and CDR2 as YSYEKL. J gave up 3 bases and V 4 bases, and 7 bases lay outside the gene matches. The DNA for the CDR3 is TGCGCCAGCAGCCCACAGAGACTAGCGGGGGACTACGAGCAGTACTTC. Its translation is CASSPQRLAGDYEQYF.

The V call is TRBV7-8, the J call TRBJ2-1, with D uncertain. The V end lost 0 bases, the J end lost 4 bases, and 7 bases lay between the germline ends. CDR1 and CDR2 from the germline V gene are SGHVS and FQNEAQ. The CDR3 consists of 14 residues. CDR3 sequence (DNA): TGTGCCAGCAGCTTAGCAGGCATTTACAATGAGCAGTTCTTC. Its protein product is CASSLAGIYNEQFF.

V gene TRBV11-3 combines with J gene TRBJ2-5; 15 bases are a match to TRBD2. CDR1 is SGHNT and CDR2 is YENEEA in the germline V gene. V was clipped by 5 bases and J by 2 bases; unmatched bases: 9. The CDR3 spans 18 residues. In DNA, the CDR3 is TGTGCCAGCAGCGCTGGGACTAGCGGGGGGACAGGACAAGAGACCCAGTACTTC. Protein: CASSAGTSGGTGQETQYF.

The chain uses TRBV5-1 and TRBJ1-1; a weak D match, TRBD1 (5 bases). Trimming took off 1 base at V and 4 bases at J, with 8 bases between the two ends. CDR3 length: 13 amino acids. Looked up from germline, CDR1 is SGHRS and CDR2 is YFSETQ. CDR3 coding DNA: TGCGCCAGCAGCTTGCTAGGGACCACTGAAGCTTTCTTT. This encodes CASSLLGTTEAFF.

The rearrangement uses TRBV6-5 and TRBJ1-2; weak D call: TRBD1 (6 bases). Per the germline V gene, CDR1 is MNHEY and CDR2 is SVGAGI. The length of the CDR3 is 14 residues. Trimming took off 4 bases at V and 8 bases at J, with 17 bases between the two ends. CDR3 sequence (DNA): TGTGCCAGCAGTTCCCGACAGGCCGAGAGGGGCTACACCTTC. Amino acids: CASSSRQAERGYTF.

The V gene is TRBV7-2, the J gene TRBJ1-1, with a weak D call TRBD1 (6 bases). With 1 base removed from V and 8 bases from J, the gap between germline ends came to 23 bases. The CDR3 is 17 amino acids. Germline V gives CDR1 SGHTA, CDR2 FQGNSA. The CDR3 loop reads CASSLVGGHFKGAEAFF. The CDR3 nucleotides read TGTGCCAGCAGCTTAGTTGGGGGGCATTTTAAAGGGGCCGAAGCTTTCTTT.

As for this clone: Other DNA sequences of this sample code for an identical CDR3. J is TRBJ1-2 and V is TRBV5-1, with a tentative D call TRBD1 (5 bases). This CDR3 contains 14 residues. V dropped 5 bases and J dropped 7 bases, with 18 bases sitting between them. The germline V gene encodes CDR1 SGHRS and CDR2 YFSETQ. The CDR3 loop is CASSLNYGGTGYTF. The CDR3 bases are TGCGCCAGCAGTCTAAACTATGGGGGGACTGGCTACACCTTC.

The chain links TRBV7-3 to TRBJ1-1; maybe TRBD1 (6 bases). This CDR3 contains 16 residues. Germline CDR1 reads SGHTA; CDR2 reads FQGTGA. Trimming stripped 1 base from V and 4 bases from J, with 16 bases between. In DNA form, the CDR3 reads TGTGCCAGCAGCTTAAGCGTTTCGGGGGGGCCCACTGAAGCTTTCTTT. Translating gives CASSLSVSGGPTEAFF.

V and J are TRBV2 and TRBJ1-1, with a tentative D call TRBD1 (6 bases). Germline assignment: CDR1 SNHLY and CDR2 FYNNEI. The CDR3 consists of 15 residues. V was shortened by 2 bases and J by 1 base, with 11 bases between the two germline ends. This CDR3 reads CASSELGDKNTEAFF. The CDR3 coding sequence is TGTGCCAGCAGTGAACTCGGGGACAAGAACACTGAAGCTTTCTTT.

This rearrangement joins TRBV19 to TRBJ1-3, with unresolved D. The CDR3 is 14 residues long. Trimming removed 4 bases at V and 1 base at J, with 8 bases between. The germline V gene has CDR1 LNHDA and CDR2 SQIVND (reference sequence). The CDR3 is CASSTQWSGNTIYF. The CDR3 DNA follows: TGTGCCAGTAGTACCCAGTGGTCTGGAAACACCATATATTTT. The full variable domain, rest sourced from reference TRBV19 and TRBJ1-3, is DGGITQSPKYLFRKEGQNVTLSCEQNLNHDAMYWYRQDPGQGLRLIYYSQIVNDFQKGDIAEGYSVSREKKESFPLTVTSAQKNPTAFYLCASSTQWSGNTIYFGEGSWLTVV.

The chain joins TRBV7-8 to TRBJ2-7, with D unclear. V lost 5 bases and J 2 bases, leaving 13 bases between the germline ends. The CDR3 has 14 amino acids. Germline CDR1 and CDR2: SGHVS and FQNEAQ. Here the CDR3 DNA reads TGTGCCAGCAGCCCCACAGAGGTCGCCTACGAGCAGTACTTC. Its translation is CASSPTEVAYEQYF.

The rearrangement joins TRBV7-9 to TRBJ2-1; TRBD1 matches 11 bases. In germline, CDR1 is SEHNR, CDR2 FQNEAQ (reference sequence). This CDR3 is 19 amino acids long. V gave up 2 bases and J gave up 0 bases; unmatched junction bases: 9. In DNA form, the CDR3 reads TGTGCCAGCAGCTTACCAGGACAGGGGGCCCCGAGCTCCTACAATGAGCAGTTCTTC. It specifies CASSLPGQGAPSSYNEQFF.

The chain recombines TRBV7-8 with TRBJ1-4, with a tentative D call TRBD1 (6 bases). In germline, CDR1 is SGHVS, CDR2 FQNEAQ. The CDR3 has 15 residues. V lost 4 bases to trimming and J lost 5 bases, with 14 bases between them. Here the CDR3 DNA reads TGTGCCAGCAGCTCAAACAGAGGGGGAAATGAAAAACTGTTTTTT. Translating gives CASSSNRGGNEKLFF.

This chain uses TRBV4-3 with TRBJ2-1; TRBD2 is a possible D gene (7 bases). V shed 2 bases and J shed 8 bases, with 22 bases lying between them. CDR3 length equals 17 residues. Germline values: CDR1 LGHNA, CDR2 YSLEER. As DNA, the CDR3 is TGCGCCAGCAGCCAATATAATGGGGGGGGGCCCTCGGATGAGCAGTTCTTC. It yields the protein CASSQYNGGGPSDEQFF.

This clone has a single count. The genes are TRBV5-1 and TRBJ2-5; D unresolved. Germline V gives CDR1 SGHRS, CDR2 YFSETQ. CDR3 length equals 13 residues. Between the trimmed V and J ends, which lost 3 bases and 4 bases, there was a span of 10 bases. CDR3 sequence (DNA): TGCGCCAGCAGCTGGAGTCTCCTAGAGACCCAGTACTTC. This translates into CASSWSLLETQYF.

The chain employs TRBV9 and TRBJ2-5; perhaps TRBD2 as D (6 bases). The CDR3 contains 16 residues. V was trimmed by 0 bases and J by 5 bases, leaving 17 bases between them. CDR1 and CDR2 from the germline V gene are SGDLS and YYNGEE. The CDR3 loop is CASSVGGITSVETQYF. The DNA for the CDR3 is TGTGCCAGCAGCGTAGGCGGGATAACCTCTGTGGAGACCCAGTACTTC.

On this clone: Because the CDR3's place on the DNA is in doubt, the DNA is left out and the CDR3 is given as listed by TCRdb. V and J are TRBV19 and TRBJ1-1; the tabulated D call, TRBD1, remains unverified against the DNA. The V gene's germline CDR1 is LNHDA and CDR2 SQIVND (reference sequence). The CDR3 is 14 amino acids in total, end residues counted. CDR3 loop: CASSIRARGQEAFF.

The chain recombines TRBV25-1 with TRBJ2-5, with 10 nucleotides matching TRBD2. This CDR3 is 14 amino acids long. V trimming: 2 bases; J trimming: 7 bases; junction bases outside the gene matches: 4. CDR1 is MGHDK and CDR2 is SYGVNS in the germline V gene. The CDR3 bases are TGTGCCAGCAGTGAAAGGCCTAGCGGGGGGACCCAGTACTTC. Translation gives CASSERPSGGTQYF.

Only a few counts were recorded for this clone. CDR3 sequence (DNA): TGTGCCAGCAGCTTGGGACGTGCAGCTTTCTTT. As protein: CASSLGRAAFF. The rearrangement joins TRBV5-8 to TRBJ1-1; D is undetermined. The length of the CDR3 is 11 residues. The V gene lost 0 bases and the J gene lost 10 bases, with 7 bases spanning the gap. Germline CDR1 is SGHTS and CDR2 is YDEGEE.